The present entry profiles one TCR beta chain with its context. Which antigen it targets is not known. Within one base of it there is no much larger clone, and no base qualities were kept. The data are from a study of blood T cell repertoires in COVID-19 (dated by TCRdb to 2018 to 2020). Describing the broader study: Collaborator samples came from the United States, Italy and Spain and covered acute and convalescent phases of COVID-19. Nearly every sample came with metadata listing a de-identified subject ID, COVID-19 status, age in years and sex. The prospective study material was composed of cDNA or gDNA derived from T cells, B-cell-depleted T cells, or PBMCs. Samples were obtained from the ongoing ImmuneRACE study (first 160 participants) and from about 1,300 subjects provided by 6 global collaborators. HLA class I and class II types, where available, came from metadata supplied by the sample provider rather than from assay-based typing. Subjects who had been exposed to COVID-19, were actively infected with it, or had recovered from it provided the deeply sampled blood TCRbeta repertoires that made up the dataset. The repertoires were released in a freely available public database intended as a resource for research on the immune response to SARS-CoV-2.

Relative to germline, V is 3 bases shorter and J is 3 bases shorter, with 6 bases between their ends. The CDR3 contains 12 residues, cysteine and phenylalanine counted. The retained sequence is limited to the CDR3, 36 bases, with the frame set at the first base. CDR1 is given as LNHDA and CDR2 as SQIVND, both from the germline V gene (reference sequence). TCRbeta CDR3 regions were amplified from genomic DNA using the immunoSEQ Assay, a bias-controlled multiplex PCR. Per the original workflow: The number of nucleated cells in each sample was estimated by amplification of reference gene primers within the assay. To quantify the absolute abundance of each unique TCRbeta CDR3 rearrangement, sequence reads were collapsed and filtered. For each sample, productive Simpson clonality was calculated as the square root of Simpson's diversity index over productive rearrangements. Imported from immuneACCESS, the table was reduced by TCRdb to in-frame sequences with V and J called. These copies leave out some clones; in studies compared against another copy, an unresolved V gene accounts for under half, and the cause of the remainder is not known. V, J and clone size reflect that table, while D and trimming were determined from the DNA. The sample data list 70,000 or so clones, and 76% of these were observed just once. The ten largest account for 15% of the sample.

The paper's findings and limits, for the study overall: The amount of clinical and demographic metadata varied by source and participant and was provided uncurated.

One collaborating source in Seattle enrolled patients during active infection and followed them longitudinally through the course of disease. Collaborating institutions collected whole blood in K2EDTA tubes following their own protocols. For TCRbeta analysis, collaborators shipped samples in one of three forms: frozen whole blood, isolated PBMCs, or DNA extracted from either of those sample types. The sequence is built from TRBV19 and TRBJ2-7; the D gene is unclear. The receptor was isolated from a man aged 60 to 69 with COVID-19, enrolled during active disease. Specimen: peripheral blood. CDR3 sequence: CASSMGIYEQYF. In nucleotides, the sequence is TGTGCCAGTAGTATGGGCATCTACGAGCAGTACTTC.